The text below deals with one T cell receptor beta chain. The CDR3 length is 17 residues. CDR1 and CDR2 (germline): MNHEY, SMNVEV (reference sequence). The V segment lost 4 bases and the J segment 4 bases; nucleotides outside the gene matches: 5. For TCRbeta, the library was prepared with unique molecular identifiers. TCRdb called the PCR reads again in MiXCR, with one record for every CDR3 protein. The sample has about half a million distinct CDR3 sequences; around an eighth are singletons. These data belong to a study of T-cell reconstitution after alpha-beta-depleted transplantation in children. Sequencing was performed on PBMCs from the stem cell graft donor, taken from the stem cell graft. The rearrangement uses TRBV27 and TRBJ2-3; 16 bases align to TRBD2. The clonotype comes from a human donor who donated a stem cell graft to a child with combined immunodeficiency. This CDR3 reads CASSSPGLAGGADTQYF. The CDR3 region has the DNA TGTGCCAGCAGTTCCCCGGGACTAGCGGGAGGGGCAGATACGCAGTATTTT.